The clone carrying this T cell receptor beta chain was seen a single time. This entry belongs to a study of shared T cell receptors in the human thymus. Measured with immunoSEQ multiplex PCR; TCRdb has only the in-frame clones, and not every one. Altogether hundreds of thousands of clones are present, roughly 90% being singletons, with the ten largest covering 0.0095% to 0.012%. The CDR3 runs 19 residues. V lost 0 bases to trimming and J lost 10 bases, with 28 bases between them. Germline V gives CDR1 LGHNA, CDR2 YSLEER. The sample was also linked to a second study, of human thymus T cells. From that study: It was healthy Finnish infants having corrective surgery for congenital heart defects who were the donors. Resections were taken during corrective heart surgery, and the thymus tissue came from these. Thymic as well as blood repertoires seemed to favor certain V and J genes unevenly. Related research found strongly overlapping thymic repertoires in unrelated individuals.

V is TRBV4-3 and J is TRBJ2-1; tentatively, D is TRBD2 (6 bases). Source material: thymocytes. The source is a boy in the first two years of life with a congenital heart defect. The CDR3 loop is CASSQDQPSGRPSRGEQFF. DNA of the CDR3: TGCGCCAGCAGCCAAGATCAGCCCTCGGGGCGGCCCTCTCGGGGGGAGCAGTTCTTC.